The sequence of this TCR beta chain was determined in a study of blood T cell repertoires in COVID-19. The overall study: Collection of acute and convalescent COVID-19 samples took place in the United States, Italy and Spain. PBMCs, B-cell-depleted T cells, or T cells were the source of the cDNA or gDNA that made up the material.

How the authors handled the data: Estimated nucleated cell counts came from reference gene primer amplification. The repertoire was sequenced with immunoSEQ multiplex PCR; TCRdb's copy has only in-frame clones and lacks some. That table gives V, J and clone size, and the DNA gave D and trimming. In the table there are around 200,000 clones, more than 75% of which are singletons. This CDR3 has 16 amino acids. The V end lost 1 base, the J end lost 0 bases, and 10 bases lay between the germline ends. CDR1 is LGHNA and CDR2 is YSLEER in the germline V gene. Input material: peripheral blood. V is TRBV4-3 and J is TRBJ1-3, with D uncertain. The TCR was taken from a woman aged 18-29 years who had recovered from COVID-19. The CDR3 here is CASSQAPPGSGNTIYF. Here the CDR3 DNA reads TGCGCCAGCAGCCAAGCTCCGCCAGGCTCTGGAAACACCATATATTTT.